Listed below are T cell receptor beta chains from one sample, sequenced in a study of blood T cell repertoires in COVID-19. The repertoire was sequenced with immunoSEQ multiplex PCR; TCRdb's copy has only in-frame clones and lacks some. The data hold tens of thousands of clones, with 85% to 90% observed a single time. Sequenced: peripheral blood. The origin of the receptors is a man aged 40-49 years with acute or convalescent COVID-19. Both conserved end residues are part of each CDR3. A D gene is named only where the DNA matches it firmly. Part of the rows lack a size; the others show once, few, many or a class for expanded clones.

D gene,clone size,J gene,V gene,CDR3 protein,CDR3 DNA
TRBD2,NA,TRBJ2-1,TRBV11-2,CASSLEVLAGSEQFF,TGTGCCAGCAGCTTAGAGGTTCTAGCGGGGAGTGAGCAGTTCTTC
NA,NA,TRBJ2-1,TRBV21-1,CASSKGGTASYNEQFF,TGTGCCAGCAGCAAAGGGGGGACAGCATCCTACAATGAGCAGTTCTTC
NA,NA,TRBJ1-2,TRBV6-5,CASTTTASYGYTF,TGTGCCAGCACAACGACAGCTAGCTATGGCTACACCTTC
TRBD1,NA,TRBJ2-7,TRBV5-6,CASSLGTGAYEQYF,TGTGCCAGCAGCTTGGGGACAGGGGCCTACGAGCAGTACTTC
TRBD1,NA,TRBJ2-7,TRBV5-4,CASSGDRDFYEQYF,TGTGCCAGCAGCGGCGACAGGGATTTTTACGAGCAGTACTTC
NA,once,TRBJ2-1,TRBV4-1,CASSQGLTYDEQFF,TGCGCCAGCAGCCAAGGGCTGACTTACGATGAGCAGTTCTTC
NA,NA,TRBJ2-5,TRBV11-2,CASSRTPAREETQYF,TGTGCCAGCAGCCGGACTCCCGCCCGGGAGGAGACCCAGTACTTC
NA,once,TRBJ1-3,TRBV4-3,CASSQVGGFGNTIYF,TGCGCCAGCAGCCAAGTAGGAGGTTTTGGAAACACCATATATTTT
TRBD1,few,TRBJ2-7,TRBV5-4,CASSFTGDVYEQYF,TGTGCCAGCAGCTTTACAGGGGACGTCTACGAGCAGTACTTC
NA,NA,TRBJ2-6,TRBV11-3,CASSLGRAGANVLTF,TGTGCCAGCAGCTTAGGCAGGGCTGGGGCCAACGTCCTGACTTTC
TRBD1,NA,TRBJ1-6,TRBV9,CASSSRDSYSPLHF,TGTGCCAGCAGTTCTCGGGACAGTTATTCACCCCTCCACTTT
TRBD1,NA,TRBJ2-7,TRBV2,CASSDRAGHYEQYF,TGTGCCAGCAGCGACAGGGCCGGACACTACGAGCAGTACTTC
NA,NA,TRBJ2-7,TRBV27,CASSPREPPYEQYF,TGTGCCAGCAGTCCACGGGAGCCACCCTACGAGCAGTACTTC
NA,NA,TRBJ1-5,TRBV7-9,CASSFSSNQPQHF,TGTGCCAGCAGCTTTAGTAGCAATCAGCCCCAGCATTTT
NA,NA,TRBJ1-4,TRBV18,CASSPRGRATNEKLFF,TGTGCCAGCTCACCAAGGGGCCGTGCAACTAATGAAAAACTGTTTTTT
NA,NA,TRBJ1-5,TRBV6-6,CASRAGAGWANQPQHF,TGTGCCAGCAGAGCCGGCGCAGGGTGGGCCAATCAGCCCCAGCATTTT
NA,NA,TRBJ1-1,TRBV6-1,CASSEWGENTEAFF,TGTGCCAGCAGTGAATGGGGAGAGAACACTGAAGCTTTCTTT
TRBD2,NA,TRBJ2-1,TRBV3-1/TRBV3-2,CASSQYSGGASGEQFF,TGTGCCAGCAGTCAATATAGCGGGGGGGCCTCGGGAGAGCAGTTCTTC
TRBD1,NA,TRBJ2-1,TRBV7-8,CASRFRPEQGVNEQFF,TGTGCCAGCAGATTCAGGCCTGAACAGGGGGTCAATGAGCAGTTCTTC
NA,NA,TRBJ1-3,TRBV3-1/TRBV3-2,CASSLGWGANSGNTIYF,TGTGCCAGCAGCCTGGGGTGGGGCGCCAACTCTGGAAACACCATATATTTT
NA,NA,TRBJ2-5,TRBV19,CASSIGGSQETQYF,TGTGCCAGTAGTATAGGCGGCAGCCAAGAGACCCAGTACTTC
NA,once,TRBJ2-7,TRBV5-1,CASSLFGESSYEQYF,TGCGCCAGCAGCCTGTTCGGGGAGAGCTCCTACGAGCAGTACTTC
NA,few,TRBJ1-3,TRBV5-1,CASSLEGRGAGNTIYF,TGCGCCAGCAGCTTGGAGGGCAGGGGCGCTGGAAACACCATATATTTT
NA,NA,TRBJ1-2,TRBV7-6,CASSRSGYGYTF,TGTGCCAGCAGCCGATCGGGCTATGGCTACACCTTC
NA,NA,TRBJ1-1,TRBV24-1,CATLPGGENTEAFF,TGTGCCACCCTTCCCGGCGGAGAGAACACTGAAGCTTTCTTT
NA,NA,TRBJ1-1,TRBV7-9,CASSPLEGANTEAFF,TGTGCCAGCAGTCCTCTTGAAGGGGCGAACACTGAAGCTTTCTTT
NA,NA,TRBJ1-2,TRBV12-3/TRBV12-4,CASSLGRDYGYTF,TGTGCCAGCAGTTTGGGCAGAGATTATGGCTACACCTTC
TRBD2,NA,TRBJ2-1,TRBV13,CASSFPSGAYNEQFF,TGTGCCAGCAGCTTTCCTAGCGGCGCATACAATGAGCAGTTCTTC
TRBD2,NA,TRBJ2-1,TRBV5-1,CASSSVAGAYEQFF,TGCGCCAGCAGCTCAGTAGCGGGAGCGTATGAGCAGTTCTTC
TRBD1,many,TRBJ2-4,TRBV7-9,CASSYHVGQGAENIQYF,TGTGCCAGCAGCTACCATGTAGGGCAGGGGGCTGAAAACATTCAGTACTTC
NA,NA,TRBJ1-5,TRBV29-1,CSVVFGNQPQHF,TGCAGCGTTGTTTTCGGCAATCAGCCCCAGCATTTT